This T cell receptor (beta chain) was profiled in a study of blood T cell repertoires in COVID-19. In the study overall: Italy, Spain and the United States were the sources of the convalescent and acute COVID-19 samples. T cells, B-cell-depleted T cells, or PBMCs provided the cDNA or gDNA that served as material.

The germline V gene has CDR1 SQVTM and CDR2 ANQGSEA. V was pared by 4 bases and J by 7 bases, with 8 bases of the junction left unmatched. This CDR3 comprises 14 residues. Per the study methods: Amplifying reference gene primers gave estimates of nucleated cell counts. Here immunoSEQ multiplex PCR was the method, and the copy in TCRdb shows in-frame clones only, minus some. The D gene and trimming were derived from the DNA, and the V and J assignments and clone size from that table. The table lists 130,000 to 150,000 clones, around nine tenths of them singletons. Sample: peripheral blood. The origin of this receptor is a woman between 45 and 65 years old with active or convalescent COVID-19. This chain uses TRBV29-1 with TRBJ2-1, with 9 nucleotides matching TRBD2. The CDR3 DNA sequence: TGCAGCGTTGCCGCGGGACTAGCTGAAAATGAGCAGTTCTTC. Translating it yields CSVAAGLAENEQFF.